This record covers a single T cell receptor beta chain. This entry comes from a study of response to subunit inactivated influenza vaccine. TCRdb ran MiXCR on the RT-PCR reads and lists one entry per CDR3 protein. This table has about 540,000 distinct CDR3 sequences, under 30% appearing once. CDR1 SGHNT and CDR2 YYREEE come from the germline V gene (reference sequence). The CDR3 runs to 16 residues. With V trimmed by 2 bases and J by 6 bases, 8 bases remained unmatched. These sequences were also reported in another study, on T cells expressing NK-cell markers. Turning to that study: With UMIs, 5'RACE template switching was used to make TCR beta cDNA.

This sample comprised CD4+ T cells sorted from PBMCs, obtained about 11 days after vaccination. The chain is built from TRBV5-4 and TRBJ2-3, with 11 bases lining up with TRBD2. The sequence was collected from a man aged 45-65 years who received an inactivated influenza vaccine. In DNA form, the CDR3 reads TGTGCCAGCAGCTTACTACTAGCGGGAGCAGGGGATACGCAGTATTTT. It is translated as CASSLLLAGAGDTQYF.